This passage covers 15 T cell receptor beta chains from one sample sequenced in a study of CD8+ T cells in alopecia areata. Treatment noted: oral pan-JAK inhibitor, 5-10 mg twice daily. As the sequencing template, cDNA was produced by extracting RNA and reverse transcribing it. This table comes from immunoSEQ multiplex PCR, and its TCRdb copy is limited to in-frame clones, with some not included. The sample includes 150,000 to 250,000 clones, roughly three fifths of them seen just once. Source: CD4+ T cells sorted from blood, taken at week 4, from a patient treated with tofacitinib. These receptors all stem from a human donor with alopecia areata.

The chain joins TRBV11-2 to TRBJ1-1; 9 bases agree with TRBD1. This CDR3 contains 15 residues. Per germline, CDR1 SGHAT and CDR2 FQNNGV. V trimming: 3 bases; J trimming: 4 bases; junction bases outside the gene matches: 6. For the CDR3, the DNA is TGTGCCAGCAGCTTCCAAGGGACAGGGTTCACTGAAGCTTTCTTT. Translated, it gives CASSFQGTGFTEAFF.

The chain employs TRBV28 and TRBJ2-7, with D uncertain. V was clipped by 2 bases and J by 3 bases, with 14 bases between them. Germline V gene data show CDR1 as MDHEN and CDR2 as SYDVKM. This CDR3 has 15 amino acids. CDR3 in DNA: TGTGCCAGCAGTTTAGAGACAAGAAAGATCTACGAGCAGTACTTC. Translation: CASSLETRKIYEQYF.

The chain couples TRBV29-1 to TRBJ2-5; D is uncertain. CDR1 and CDR2 from the germline V gene are SQVTM and ANQGSEA. CDR3 size: 10 residues. Trimming cost V 8 bases and J 4 bases, with 8 bases left between them. The CDR3 sequence: CSIQLETQYF. Written as DNA, the CDR3 is TGCAGCATCCAATTAGAGACCCAGTACTTC.

V usage is TRBV29-1 and J usage is TRBJ1-1, with D possibly matching TRBD1 (6 bases). The germline V gene has CDR1 SQVTM and CDR2 ANQGSEA. The length of the CDR3 is 13 residues. Trimming removed 4 bases at V and 1 base at J, with 10 bases between. CDR3 loop: CSVGRGRNTEAFF. Here the CDR3 DNA reads TGCAGCGTTGGCCGGGGGCGGAACACTGAAGCTTTCTTT.

CDR3: CASRGDGETQYF. DNA of the CDR3: TGTGCCAGCAGGGGGGACGGAGAGACCCAGTACTTC. The V call is TRBV7-9, the J call TRBJ2-5; D is possibly TRBD1 or TRBD2 (5 bases each). Germline CDR1 reads SEHNR; CDR2 reads FQNEAQ (reference sequence). V lost 6 bases and J 4 bases, leaving 9 bases between the germline ends. The CDR3 is 12 amino acids. Looking up the rest from reference TRBV7-9 and TRBJ2-5 gives the full variable domain: DTGVSQNPRHKITKRGQNVTFRCDPISEHNRLYWYRQTLGQGPEFLTYFQNEAQLEKSRLLSDRFSAERPKGSFSTLEIQRTEQGDSAMYLCASRGDGETQYFGPGTRLLVL.

This clone has only a few counts. CDR3 region: CASSRLTREVKLFF. The CDR3 DNA is TGTGCCAGCAGCCGACTTACCAGGGAAGTAAAACTGTTTTTT. The rearrangement links TRBV2 to TRBJ1-4, with D possibly being TRBD1 (5 bases). The CDR3 extends over 14 amino acids. Germline CDR1 and CDR2: SNHLY and FYNNEI. V was cut by 6 bases and J by 10 bases, with 18 bases left in between.

J is TRBJ1-1 and V is TRBV5-4; no definite D call. V was trimmed by 3 bases and J by 3 bases, leaving 6 bases between them. This CDR3 has 12 amino acids. Germline V gene lookup returns CDR1 SGHNT and CDR2 YYREEE (reference sequence). The CDR3 reads CASSYLDTEAFF. DNA of the CDR3: TGTGCCAGCAGCTATCTAGACACTGAAGCTTTCTTT.

The chain joins TRBV29-1 to TRBJ2-3, with unresolved D. V gave up 4 bases and J gave up 4 bases, with 9 bases separating them. This CDR3 contains 12 residues. Germline loops: CDR1 SQVTM, CDR2 ANQGSEA. The CDR3 DNA reads TGCAGCGTTGTTGGTAATTCAGATACGCAGTATTTT. Residues: CSVVGNSDTQYF.

The rearrangement joins TRBV6-1 to TRBJ1-6; possibly TRBD1 for D (5 bases). V was pared by 0 bases and J by 10 bases, with 10 bases between. CDR1 and CDR2 from the germline V gene are MNHNS and SASEGT. This CDR3 has 14 residues. The CDR3 loop is CASSEAWGFSPLHF. For the CDR3, the DNA is TGTGCCAGCAGTGAAGCCTGGGGCTTCTCACCCCTCCACTTT.

This clone was picked up a small number of times. V gene TRBV29-1 combines with J gene TRBJ1-2, with 9 nucleotides matching TRBD1. Germline trimming cut 8 bases from V and 3 bases from J; bases unmatched to any gene: 4. The CDR3 has 12 residues. Per germline, CDR1 SQVTM and CDR2 ANQGSEA. Here the CDR3 DNA reads TGCAGCTCGGGACAGGGAGACTATGGCTACACCTTC. This encodes CSSGQGDYGYTF.

This chain links TRBV27 with TRBJ1-1; 7 nucleotides agree with TRBD1. The CDR3 consists of 15 residues. Trimming cost V 5 bases and J 3 bases; bases outside gene matches: 9. The germline V gene has CDR1 MNHEY and CDR2 SMNVEV (reference sequence). The CDR3 here is CASSPSYRGHTEAFF. CDR3 DNA: TGTGCCAGCAGTCCCTCCTACAGGGGCCACACTGAAGCTTTCTTT.

This sequence joins TRBV29-1 and TRBJ1-2, with 8 bases that match TRBD1. Germline trimming cut 3 bases from V and 1 base from J; bases unmatched to any gene: 10. The germline CDR1 and CDR2 sequences are SQVTM and ANQGSEA. The CDR3 has 16 residues. The CDR3, as DNA: TGCAGCGTTGAGGCCAGGGGGCCTGATTATAACTATGGCTACACCTTC. It specifies CSVEARGPDYNYGYTF.

The V and J genes are TRBV11-2 and TRBJ1-1; 7 positions match TRBD1. Germline lookup yields CDR1 SGHAT and CDR2 FQNNGV. Trimming took 4 bases from V and 0 from J; bases not matched to a gene: 2. This CDR3 contains 14 residues. CDR3 nucleotide sequence: TGTGCCAGCAGCTCAGACAGGGTGAACACTGAAGCTTTCTTT. It codes for CASSSDRVNTEAFF.

The V and J genes are TRBV5-1 and TRBJ2-5; 10 bases map to TRBD1. Germline V gene data show CDR1 as SGHRS and CDR2 as YFSETQ. The CDR3 length is 15 residues. V lost 5 bases to trimming and J lost 2 bases; unmatched junction nucleotides: 6. The CDR3 DNA is TGCGCCAGCAGACAGGGACAGGGGAGACAAGAGACCCAGTACTTC. Protein product: CASRQGQGRQETQYF.

The table lists this clone with a few counts. The chain is built from TRBV5-1 and TRBJ2-7; TRBD1 matches at 8 bases. This CDR3 region has 13 residues. Germline values: CDR1 SGHRS, CDR2 YFSETQ. The junction had 0 bases not matched to a gene; V was cut back by 3 bases and J by 1 base. The CDR3 protein is CASSWTGSYEQYF. In DNA form, the CDR3 reads TGCGCCAGCAGCTGGACAGGGTCCTACGAGCAGTACTTC.